This T cell receptor (beta chain) was sequenced for a study of response to subunit inactivated influenza vaccine. This clonotype was picked up many times. Germline CDR1 and CDR2: DFQATT and SNEGSKA (reference sequence). Trimming cost V 1 base and J 6 bases; bases outside gene matches: 19. The CDR3 covers 19 residues. TCRdb processed the RT-PCR reads anew with MiXCR; each CDR3 protein has one entry. Of 550,000 to 800,000 distinct CDR3 sequences listed, over 11% are singletons. The source material was PBMCs from blood, sampled around 14 days before vaccination. The chain has TRBV20-1 and TRBJ1-5, with TRBD1 identical over 9 bases. This TCR derives from a middle-aged man who received an inactivated influenza vaccine. In DNA form, the CDR3 reads TGCAGTGCTAGAGGACGGACAGGGGAAAGGTTAATCTTTCTTCAGCCCCAGCATTTT. Translating it yields CSARGRTGERLIFLQPQHF.